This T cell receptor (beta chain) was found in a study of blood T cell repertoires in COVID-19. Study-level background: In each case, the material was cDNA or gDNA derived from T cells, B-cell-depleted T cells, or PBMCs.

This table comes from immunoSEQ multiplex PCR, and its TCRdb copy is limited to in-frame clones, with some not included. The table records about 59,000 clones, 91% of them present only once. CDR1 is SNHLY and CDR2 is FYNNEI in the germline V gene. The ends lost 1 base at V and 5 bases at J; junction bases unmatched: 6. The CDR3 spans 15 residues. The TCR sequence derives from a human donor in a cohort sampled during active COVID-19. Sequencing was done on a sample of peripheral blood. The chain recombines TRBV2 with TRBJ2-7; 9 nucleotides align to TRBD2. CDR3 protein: CASSEVGLAGHEQYF. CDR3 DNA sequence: TGTGCCAGCAGTGAAGTGGGACTAGCAGGACACGAGCAGTACTTC.